This T cell receptor (beta chain) was captured in a study of blood T cell repertoires in COVID-19 (dated by TCRdb to 2019 to 2021). Some background on the complete study: Collaborator samples came from the United States, Italy and Spain and covered acute and convalescent phases of COVID-19. Subjects who had been exposed to COVID-19, were actively infected with it, or had recovered from it provided the deeply sampled blood TCRbeta repertoires that made up the dataset. The repertoires were released in a freely available public database meant as a resource for research on the immune response to SARS-CoV-2. HLA class I and class II types, where available, came from metadata supplied by the sample provider rather than from assay-based typing. Sample metadata almost always included a de-identified subject ID, COVID-19 status, age in years and sex. The material from the prospective study consisted of cDNA or gDNA derived from T cells, B-cell-depleted T cells, or PBMCs. The samples were drawn from two sources: the first 160 participants of the ongoing ImmuneRACE study, and over 1,000 subjects contributed by 6 global collaborators. Points the paper makes about the study in general: How much clinical and demographic metadata was included differed by source and by participant, and the metadata was provided uncurated.

The immunoSEQ Assay, a bias-controlled multiplex PCR, was used to amplify TCRbeta CDR3 regions from genomic DNA. The paper's processing steps were these. Within the assay, amplification of reference gene primers was used to estimate how many nucleated cells each sample contained. To quantify the absolute abundance of each unique TCRbeta CDR3 rearrangement, sequence reads were collapsed and filtered. For each sample, productive Simpson clonality was calculated as the square root of Simpson's diversity index over productive rearrangements. In TCRdb, the immuneACCESS table is reduced to in-frame sequences with V and J assigned. These tables do not hold every clone; where another copy was compared, an unresolved V gene accounts for under half, and the others remain unexplained. Clone size and the V and J calls come from that table; the DNA yielded D and trimming. This sample is represented by some 100,000 clones; more than 85% of them were singletons. 2.1% of the sample is held by the ten biggest clonotypes.

Collaborating institutions collected whole blood in K2EDTA tubes following their own protocols. For TCRbeta analysis, collaborator samples were shipped as frozen whole blood, as isolated PBMCs, or as DNA extracted from either sample type. With respect to this clone: It lacks a known antigen. No base-level quality is on record; no much larger clone is a single base apart.

V and J are truncated by 6 bases and 1 base respectively, leaving an intervening sequence of 12 bases. The cysteine opens and the phenylalanine closes a CDR3 of 15 amino acids. Solely the CDR3 DNA is kept, with 45 bases framed from the first base. Looking up the germline V gene yields CDR1 MNHEY and CDR2 SVGAGI. The sequence was obtained from a man in his fifties with active COVID-19. This chain joins TRBV6-5 to TRBJ2-2; matching of 6 bases hints at TRBD2 as the D gene. Sequenced material: peripheral blood. The base sequence is TGTGCCAGCAGGGAGGTAGCGGTGAACACCGGGGAGCTGTTTTTT. It translates to CASREVAVNTGELFF.